Listed below are T cell receptor beta chains from one sample, sequenced in a study of response to subunit inactivated influenza vaccine. TCRdb redid the calling of the RT-PCR reads with MiXCR, one entry per CDR3 protein. The table has under 550,000 distinct CDR3 sequences, 7.5% to 8.5% seen once; the top ten hold over 10%. The source material was PBMCs from blood, sampled approximately 25 months after vaccination. All receptors derive from a man aged 50 to 69 who received an inactivated influenza vaccine. CDR3s include the opening cysteine and the closing phenylalanine or tryptophan. The order of the fields is D gene, clone size, J gene, V gene, CDR3 protein, CDR3 DNA. The D gene is left open where the match is weak. Only part of the rows carry a size: once, few, many, or a class if the clone is expanded.

TRBD2,many,TRBJ2-2,TRBV4-3,CASSQELLAGVTGELFF,TGCGCCAGCAGCCAAGAGTTGTTAGCGGGAGTTACCGGGGAGCTGTTTTTT
TRBD1,many,TRBJ2-7,TRBV4-2,CASSQNRLGQGMYEQYF,TGTGCCAGCAGCCAGAACCGGTTGGGACAGGGTATGTACGAGCAGTACTTC
-,few,TRBJ2-7,TRBV20-1,CSAGRRTASYDEQYF,TGCAGTGCTGGCCGCCGGACAGCTTCCTACGACGAGCAGTACTTC
-,few,TRBJ2-6,TRBV12-3/TRBV12-4,CASSLGSPTSGANVLTF,TGTGCCAGCAGTTTAGGCAGCCCTACCTCTGGGGCCAACGTCCTGACTTTC
-,few,TRBJ2-3,TRBV2,CASSGEGLSTDTQYF,TGTGCCAGCAGTGGAGAAGGCCTCAGCACAGATACGCAGTATTTT
-,-,TRBJ2-1,TRBV7-6,CASSPLTGNPSEQFF,TGTGCCAGCAGCCCACTAACAGGGAATCCGTCGGAGCAGTTCTTC
-,many,TRBJ2-1,TRBV29-1,CSVGFRAQRRDNEQFF,TGCAGCGTTGGATTCCGTGCGCAGAGAAGGGACAATGAGCAGTTCTTC
-,few,TRBJ2-1,TRBV5-4,CASAVGGAYNEQFF,TGTGCCAGCGCTGTGGGCGGGGCTTACAATGAGCAGTTCTTC
TRBD1,-,TRBJ1-2,TRBV20-1,CSARGGDRGIDGYTF,TGCAGTGCTAGAGGGGGGGACAGGGGGATAGATGGCTACACCTTC
-,many,TRBJ2-5,TRBV18,CASSPVQRPMETQYF,TGTGCCAGCTCACCAGTTCAGCGACCTATGGAGACCCAGTACTTC
-,-,TRBJ2-4,TRBV19,CASSQGPTGKNIQYF,TGTGCCAGTTCTCAGGGGCCGACGGGCAAAAACATTCAGTACTTC
-,few,TRBJ2-2,TRBV5-5,CASSWLQNTGELFF,TGTGCCAGCAGTTGGCTTCAGAACACCGGGGAGCTGTTTTTT
TRBD2,many,TRBJ2-3,TRBV28,CASSHLAGGSTDTQYF,TGTGCCAGCAGTCACCTAGCGGGGGGGAGCACAGATACGCAGTATTTT
-,few,TRBJ1-1,TRBV6-1,CASSQEITGFYTEAFF,TGTGCCAGCAGCCAAGAAATAACAGGGTTTTACACTGAAGCTTTCTTT
-,-,TRBJ2-3,TRBV11-3,CASSSHTDTQYF,TGTGCCAGCAGCTCACACACAGATACGCAGTATTTT
TRBD2,-,TRBJ2-7,TRBV6-1,CASRSEMRGGPSREQYF,TGTGCCAGCAGATCCGAGATGCGGGGAGGGCCCTCGAGGGAGCAGTACTTC
-,-,TRBJ1-6,TRBV20-1,CSARDLTGSRSYNSPLHF,TGCAGTGCTAGAGATCTTACAGGGTCTCGCTCCTATAATTCACCCCTCCACTTT
TRBD2,many,TRBJ2-5,TRBV9,CASSPQRGDQETQYF,TGTGCCAGCAGCCCCCAGCGGGGGGACCAAGAGACCCAGTACTTC
-,-,TRBJ2-1,TRBV12-3/TRBV12-4,CASKTGRNEQFF,TGTGCCAGCAAAACAGGGCGCAATGAGCAGTTCTTC
-,many,TRBJ2-3,TRBV7-2,CASSLSVTDYTDTQYF,TGTGCCAGCAGCCTAAGTGTCACCGACTACACAGATACGCAGTATTTT
TRBD1,-,TRBJ1-2,TRBV2,CASSTQGADYGYTF,TGTGCCAGCAGTACTCAGGGGGCGGACTATGGCTACACCTTC
-,-,TRBJ1-5,TRBV12-3/TRBV12-4,CASSSQGLNQPQHF,TGTGCCAGCAGTTCCCAGGGGCTCAATCAGCCCCAGCATTTT
-,few,TRBJ2-3,TRBV12-3/TRBV12-4,CASSFELGTDTQYF,TGTGCCAGCAGTTTTGAATTAGGGACAGATACGCAGTATTTT
-,-,TRBJ2-1,TRBV12-3/TRBV12-4,CASSFWEKQQFF,TGTGCCAGCAGTTTCTGGGAGAAGCAGCAGTTCTTC
-,-,TRBJ2-6,TRBV20-1,CSARDPRTSGANVLTF,TGCAGTGCTAGAGATCCTAGGACATCTGGGGCCAACGTCCTGACTTTC
-,many,TRBJ2-1,TRBV12-3/TRBV12-4,CASSGGWGRSYNEQFF,TGTGCCAGCAGTGGCGGCTGGGGGCGATCCTACAATGAGCAGTTCTTC
-,-,TRBJ1-1,TRBV5-1,CASHVAVNTEAFF,TGCGCCAGCCACGTGGCGGTGAACACTGAAGCTTTCTTT
-,few,TRBJ2-5,TRBV5-1,CASRASREETQYF,TGCGCCAGCAGGGCGAGCAGGGAAGAGACCCAGTACTTC
-,few,TRBJ2-2,TRBV6-4,CASSLEGHNTGELFF,TGTGCCAGCAGTTTGGAGGGGCACAACACCGGGGAGCTGTTTTTT
TRBD2,many,TRBJ2-1,TRBV5-1,CASSQSTTRDYKAYNEQFF,TGCGCCAGCAGCCAGAGCACTACCCGGGACTACAAAGCTTACAATGAGCAGTTCTTC
-,few,TRBJ2-2,TRBV14,CASSQEWGPGELFF,TGTGCCAGCAGCCAAGAATGGGGCCCCGGGGAGCTGTTTTTT
-,few,TRBJ2-3,TRBV11-2,CASSFRGALGVGDTQYF,TGTGCCAGCAGCTTCCGGGGAGCGCTGGGGGTGGGAGATACGCAGTATTTT
TRBD2,-,TRBJ2-2,TRBV6-2/TRBV6-3,CATPRQAGGPGTGELFF,TGTGCCACTCCCCGGCAAGCGGGGGGGCCGGGCACCGGGGAGCTGTTTTTT
-,few,TRBJ2-4,TRBV20-1,CSAHQLAKNIQYF,TGCAGTGCTCATCAACTAGCCAAAAACATTCAGTACTTC
-,-,TRBJ2-5,TRBV5-1,CASSLEIRAPRPETQYF,TGCGCCAGCAGCTTGGAGATCAGGGCACCTAGGCCAGAGACCCAGTACTTC
-,few,TRBJ1-5,TRBV19,CASSIDSRGGDQPQHF,TGTGCCAGTAGTATAGATTCGCGGGGAGGGGATCAGCCCCAGCATTTT
-,few,TRBJ1-1,TRBV9,CASSVAVGTEAFF,TGTGCCAGCAGCGTAGCGGTTGGGACTGAAGCTTTCTTT
TRBD2,-,TRBJ2-1,TRBV20-1,CSARVNSGGYHNERFF,TGCAGTGCTAGGGTCAATAGCGGGGGTTACCACAATGAGCGGTTCTTC
-,many,TRBJ2-2,TRBV10-3,CAISERQITGELFF,TGTGCCATCAGTGAGAGGCAGATAACCGGGGAGCTGTTTTTT
TRBD1,many,TRBJ2-7,TRBV11-1,CASSPGTGGEQYF,TGTGCCAGCAGCCCCGGGACAGGGGGCGAGCAGTACTTC